This T cell receptor (beta chain) stems from a study of blood T cell repertoires in COVID-19. Across the whole study: The cDNA or gDNA used as material had been derived from T cells, B-cell-depleted T cells, or PBMCs.

Only a few counts were recorded for this clone. Germline V gives CDR1 ENHRY, CDR2 SYGVKD. Unmatched junction bases numbered 10, after V lost 4 bases and J lost 9 bases. This CDR3 is built from 15 residues. The assay was immunoSEQ multiplex PCR, and TCRdb's table has in-frame clones only and misses some. The repertoire consists of around 100,000 clones, with more than 70% occurring once and the leading ten covering around 13%. Sequencing was performed on peripheral blood. The V and J genes are TRBV10-3 and TRBJ2-1; TRBD2 agrees at 9 bases. The clonotype originates from a human donor in a cohort sampled during active COVID-19. The CDR3 DNA follows: TGTGCCATCAGTGTCGCGGGTAGCGGGAGACGTGAGCAGTTCTTC. Protein product: CAISVAGSGRREQFF.